Listed here are 18 T cell receptor beta chains from one sample, sequenced in a study of blood T cell repertoires in COVID-19. Clones were read by immunoSEQ multiplex PCR, and TCRdb kept only the in-frame ones, dropping some. Found here are about 150,000 clones, roughly 87% of them singletons; the top ten hold around 4.6%. The sequencing input was peripheral blood. Every receptor here comes from a human donor in a cohort sampled during active COVID-19.

The genes are TRBV5-1 and TRBJ2-7, with D possibly being TRBD2 (5 bases). The germline V gene encodes CDR1 SGHRS and CDR2 YFSETQ. This CDR3 is built from 14 residues. The V end was cut by 4 bases, the J end by 7 bases, with 18 bases between. The CDR3 DNA sequence: TGCGCCAGCAGCCAGACGGTGAGCGGTTGGGAGCAGTACTTC. It is translated as CASSQTVSGWEQYF. Together with reference TRBV5-1 and TRBJ2-7, the CDR3 gives the full variable domain: KAGVTQTPRYLIKTRGQQVTLSCSPISGHRSVSWYQQTPGQGLQFLFEYFSETQRNKGNFPGRFSGRQFSNSRSEMNVSTLELGDSALYLCASSQTVSGWEQYFGPGTRLTVT.

V and J are TRBV2 and TRBJ1-2, with D hard to call. The CDR3 is 14 amino acids. Trimming cost V 3 bases and J 4 bases, with 12 bases left between them. Per germline, CDR1 SNHLY and CDR2 FYNNEI. CDR3 protein: CASSETGYGYGYTF. The CDR3 bases are TGTGCCAGCAGTGAGACGGGGTATGGCTATGGCTACACCTTC.

This sequence joins TRBV28 and TRBJ2-5; TRBD2 might be the D (6 bases). Trimming stripped 7 bases from V and 2 bases from J, with 20 bases between. This CDR3 contains 16 residues. Germline-derived CDR1 and CDR2 are MDHEN and SYDVKM. This CDR3 reads CASTRLATGDQETQYF. For the CDR3, the DNA is TGTGCCAGCACCCGTCTTGCGACGGGGGATCAAGAGACCCAGTACTTC.

The chain is built from TRBV11-2 and TRBJ2-5, with 7 bases identical to TRBD1. Germline CDR1 and CDR2: SGHAT and FQNNGV. The CDR3 is made up of 13 amino acids. Losses at the gene ends were 5 bases for V and 5 bases for J; bases not matched to a gene: 5. The CDR3 DNA is TGTGCCAGCAGCCTCGAGACAGGGGAGACCCAGTACTTC. This codes for CASSLETGETQYF.

The chain links TRBV13 to TRBJ1-2, with 12 bases matching TRBD1. This CDR3 has 15 amino acids. Germline lookup yields CDR1 PRHDT and CDR2 FYEKMQ (reference sequence). The trim removed 5 bases at V and 4 bases at J, leaving 5 bases unmatched. This chain's CDR3 is CASSLGTGGGYGYTF. The CDR3 region has the DNA TGTGCCAGCAGCCTCGGGACAGGGGGCGGCTATGGCTACACCTTC.

This chain connects TRBV28 to TRBJ2-7; the match to TRBD2 covers 13 bases. This CDR3 spans 14 amino acids. CDR1 is MDHEN and CDR2 is SYDVKM in the germline V gene. The V gene end was trimmed by 2 bases and the J gene end by 5 bases; junction bases not matched to a gene: 0. The chain's CDR3 is CASSLGLAGDEQYF. The CDR3 DNA is TGTGCCAGCAGTTTAGGACTAGCGGGAGACGAGCAGTACTTC.

The V and J genes are TRBV24-1 and TRBJ1-6, with 10 nucleotides matching TRBD1. The germline V gene encodes CDR1 KGHDR and CDR2 SFDVKD. V shed 3 bases, J shed 4 bases, and the junction held 14 bases outside the gene matches. This CDR3 is 20 amino acids long. The CDR3 sequence is CATSDPHPDRGVLYNSPLHF. CDR3 bases: TGTGCCACCAGTGATCCCCATCCGGACAGGGGGGTTCTTTATAATTCACCCCTCCACTTT.

In the case of this clone: One end of the junction fails to match germline, which may point to a read error. The chain links TRBV6-5 to TRBJ2-7; 10 positions agree with TRBD2. Germline CDR1 is MNHEY and CDR2 is SVGAGI. This CDR3 spans 10 amino acids. This CDR3 reads CASSYQGLAF. The CDR3 nucleotides read TGTGCCAGCAGTTACCAGGGACTAGCGTTC.

The genes are TRBV4-1 and TRBJ2-1; 7 bases are shared with TRBD1. V lost 4 bases to trimming and J lost 2 bases; unmatched junction nucleotides: 11. Germline lookup yields CDR1 MGHRA and CDR2 YSYEKL. This CDR3 has 17 amino acids. The CDR3 here is CASSLSMTGLAYNEQFF. Here the CDR3 DNA reads TGCGCCAGCAGCCTCTCGATGACAGGGTTGGCCTACAATGAGCAGTTCTTC.

This rearrangement joins TRBV5-1 to TRBJ2-7, with 8 bases that match TRBD1. Trimming cost V 4 bases and J 4 bases; bases outside gene matches: 10. The CDR3 has 15 residues. CDR1 and CDR2 from the germline V gene are SGHRS and YFSETQ. The CDR3 coding sequence is TGCGCCAGCAGCCCACCTGGGGGACAGGCGTACGAGCAGTACTTC. As protein: CASSPPGGQAYEQYF. Drawing the rest from reference TRBV5-1 and TRBJ2-7, the complete variable domain is KAGVTQTPRYLIKTRGQQVTLSCSPISGHRSVSWYQQTPGQGLQFLFEYFSETQRNKGNFPGRFSGRQFSNSRSEMNVSTLELGDSALYLCASSPPGGQAYEQYFGPGTRLTVT.

The chain employs TRBV5-6 and TRBJ1-1; D perhaps matches TRBD1 (5 bases). The CDR3 runs to 14 residues. Germline CDR1 SGHDT, CDR2 YYEEEE. Deletions cut 4 bases from V and 5 bases from J, with 15 bases between. The CDR3 loop reads CASSPPGERTEAFF. CDR3 in DNA: TGTGCCAGCAGCCCCCCGGGGGAGAGGACTGAAGCTTTCTTT.

The chain combines TRBV4-2 with TRBJ2-5, with 11 bases that match TRBD1. Germline V lookup: CDR1 LGHNA, CDR2 YNFKEQ. Germline trimming cut 5 bases from V and 5 bases from J; bases unmatched to any gene: 10. The CDR3 is made up of 16 amino acids. The CDR3 DNA reads as TGTGCCAGCAGCTCCCCCCGGACAGGGGGCGGGGAGACCCAGTACTTC. It is translated as CASSSPRTGGGETQYF.

The J gene is TRBJ2-7, the V gene TRBV29-1; TRBD2 matches 7 bases. With 3 bases clipped from V and 2 bases from J, the junction kept 4 bases outside the gene matches. Germline CDR1 reads SQVTM; CDR2 reads ANQGSEA. CDR3 length: 13 amino acids. The CDR3, as DNA: TGCAGCGTTGAGGATGGGGGGGCCTACGAGCAGTACTTC. Translating gives CSVEDGGAYEQYF.

DNA of the CDR3: TGCGCCAGCAGCTTTGGCGCCCTGACAGGGAGAGAGACCCAGTACTTC. It encodes CASSFGALTGRETQYF. This chain joins TRBV5-1 and TRBJ2-5, with 7 bases lining up with TRBD1. From germline, CDR1 is SGHRS and CDR2 YFSETQ. The length of the CDR3 is 16 residues. Trimming took 2 bases from V and 4 from J; bases not matched to a gene: 11. The entire variable domain, with the rest obtained from reference TRBV5-1 and TRBJ2-5, is as follows: KAGVTQTPRYLIKTRGQQVTLSCSPISGHRSVSWYQQTPGQGLQFLFEYFSETQRNKGNFPGRFSGRQFSNSRSEMNVSTLELGDSALYLCASSFGALTGRETQYFGPGTRLLVL.

About this clone itself: A read error may produce the germline difference seen at one junction end. The chain is built from TRBV4-1 and TRBJ2-7; TRBD2 aligns across 14 bases. Per germline, CDR1 MGHRA and CDR2 YSYEKL. There are 14 residues in the CDR3. The CDR3 is CASSQDQGTSGRDF. CDR3 in DNA: TGCGCCAGCAGCCAAGATCAGGGGACTAGCGGGAGAGACTTC.

This sequence joins TRBV11-1 and TRBJ2-7; 8 bases line up with TRBD1. Germline CDR1 SGHAT, CDR2 FQDESV (reference sequence). CDR3 size: 15 residues. After removal of 5 bases from V and 6 bases from J, the junction contained 12 bases not matched to a gene. The CDR3 bases are TGTGCCAGCAGCCTCCCCGGACAGGGTAACCGCGAGCAGTACTTC. It codes for CASSLPGQGNREQYF.

The rearrangement joins TRBV19 to TRBJ2-7; 7 nucleotides align to TRBD1. The CDR3 covers 14 residues. With 5 bases clipped from V and 5 bases from J, the junction kept 9 bases outside the gene matches. Germline-derived CDR1 and CDR2 are LNHDA and SQIVND (reference sequence). The CDR3 protein is CASSASGGTDEQYF. CDR3 DNA sequence: TGTGCCAGTAGTGCATCAGGGGGAACAGACGAGCAGTACTTC.

CDR3 protein: CSVGVGGSGNTIYF. The CDR3 coding sequence is TGCAGCGTTGGGGTGGGGGGCTCTGGAAACACCATATATTTT. The chain recombines TRBV29-1 with TRBJ1-3; tentatively, D is TRBD1 (5 bases). V was pared by 4 bases and J by 0 bases, with 10 bases between. The CDR3 contains 14 residues. CDR1 is SQVTM, CDR2 ANQGSEA, per germline.